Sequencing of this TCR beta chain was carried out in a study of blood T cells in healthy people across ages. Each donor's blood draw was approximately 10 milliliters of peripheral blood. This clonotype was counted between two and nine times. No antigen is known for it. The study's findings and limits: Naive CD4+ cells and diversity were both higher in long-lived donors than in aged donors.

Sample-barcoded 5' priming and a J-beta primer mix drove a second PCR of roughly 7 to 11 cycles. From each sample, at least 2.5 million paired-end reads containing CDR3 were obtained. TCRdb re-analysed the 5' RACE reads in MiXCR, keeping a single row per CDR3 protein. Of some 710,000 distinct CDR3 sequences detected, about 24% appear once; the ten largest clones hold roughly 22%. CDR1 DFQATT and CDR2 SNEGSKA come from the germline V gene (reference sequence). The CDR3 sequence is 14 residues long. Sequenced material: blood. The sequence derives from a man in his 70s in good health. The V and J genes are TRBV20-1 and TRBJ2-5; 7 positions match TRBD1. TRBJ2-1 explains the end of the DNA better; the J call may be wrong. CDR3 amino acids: CSADRAQPYDEQFF. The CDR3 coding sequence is TGCAGTGCAGACAGGGCCCAACCTTACGATGAGCAGTTCTTC.